Below are 17 T cell receptor beta chains sequenced from a single sample in a study of cytomegalovirus exposure and HLA in healthy donors. Primers included in the PCR were 60 Vbeta and 13 Jbeta primers. Libraries were prepared by immunoSEQ multiplex PCR; TCRdb keeps only in-frame clonotypes and omits some of them. The sample includes about 110,000 clones, around 80% of them seen just once. Sequenced input: PBMCs. These receptor sequences come from a man under 40 in good health and CMV-seropositive.

This clone was counted only a few times. The chain recombines TRBV5-6 with TRBJ1-1; TRBD1 might be the D (6 bases). The CDR3 loop spans 15 amino acids. The germline V and J ends were trimmed by 0 bases and 5 bases, with 14 bases remaining between them. Germline V CDR1 and CDR2: SGHDT, YYEEEE. CDR3 sequence (DNA): TGTGCCAGCAGCTTGGGTCAGGGGTCGTGGACTGAAGCTTTCTTT. It specifies CASSLGQGSWTEAFF.

This chain joins TRBV19 and TRBJ1-5; D is perhaps TRBD1 (6 bases). Germline loops: CDR1 LNHDA, CDR2 SQIVND (reference sequence). CDR3 length: 16 amino acids. Trimming took off 5 bases at V and 2 bases at J, with 16 bases between the two ends. Written as DNA, the CDR3 is TGTGCCAGTAGTCCGATAGGGGGTGCGCGCAATCAGCCCCAGCATTTT. It encodes CASSPIGGARNQPQHF. The full variable domain, completed using reference TRBV19 and TRBJ1-5, is DGGITQSPKYLFRKEGQNVTLSCEQNLNHDAMYWYRQDPGQGLRLIYYSQIVNDFQKGDIAEGYSVSREKKESFPLTVTSAQKNPTAFYLCASSPIGGARNQPQHFGDGTRLSIL.

The CDR3 is CASSLGLKTVGLYGYTF. In DNA form, the CDR3 reads TGTGCCAGCAGCTTAGGCCTTAAGACAGTGGGGCTCTATGGCTACACCTTC. V usage is TRBV13 and J usage is TRBJ1-2, with a possible D match to TRBD1 (5 bases). There are 17 residues in the CDR3. CDR1 and CDR2 (germline): PRHDT, FYEKMQ (reference sequence). V dropped 0 bases and J dropped 4 bases, with 18 bases sitting between them.

This clone has a single count. CDR3 sequence (DNA): TGTGCCAGCAGCCCGTCAACGAGGGAGGGAGGCGAGCAGTACTTC. This codes for CASSPSTREGGEQYF. The V call is TRBV7-6, the J call TRBJ2-7, with TRBD2 matching 7 bases. Germline CDR1 SGHVS, CDR2 FNYEAQ. This CDR3 comprises 15 residues. V lost 5 bases to trimming and J lost 6 bases; unmatched junction nucleotides: 13.

The J gene is TRBJ2-7, the V gene TRBV4-1; 10 bases fit TRBD2. Germline-derived CDR1 and CDR2 are MGHRA and YSYEKL. Trimming removed 0 bases from V and 5 bases from J; junction bases left unmatched: 13. The CDR3 length is 18 residues. The CDR3 DNA reads TGCGCCAGCAGCCAAGAACCCCCCGGGAGCGGGGGGGCGAACGAGCAGTACTTC. It translates to CASSQEPPGSGGANEQYF.

The gene calls are TRBV7-3 and TRBJ2-3, with 11 nucleotides matching TRBD2. V was clipped by 5 bases and J by 3 bases; unmatched bases: 7. This CDR3 has 16 residues. The germline V gene has CDR1 SGHTA and CDR2 FQGTGA. CDR3 bases: TGTGCCAGCAGCATCGGGACTAGCGGACTGACAGATACGCAGTATTTT. Its protein product is CASSIGTSGLTDTQYF. Full variable domain (missing parts from reference TRBV7-3 and TRBJ2-3): GAGVSQTPSNKVTEKGKYVELRCDPISGHTALYWYRQSLGQGPEFLIYFQGTGAADDSGLPNDRFFAVRPEGSVSTLKIQRTERGDSAVYLCASSIGTSGLTDTQYFGPGTRLTVL.

The rearrangement joins TRBV10-3 to TRBJ1-5, with 7 bases that match TRBD1. With V trimmed by 6 bases and J by 1 base, 3 bases remained unmatched. CDR3 length: 14 residues. CDR1 ENHRY and CDR2 SYGVKD come from the germline V gene. The CDR3 region is CAISRGSSNQPQHF. CDR3 coding DNA: TGTGCCATCAGCAGGGGGAGCAGCAATCAGCCCCAGCATTTT.

The chain has TRBV11-2 and TRBJ1-5; 7 nucleotides line up with TRBD1. The CDR3 has 14 amino acids. Trimming at V came to 5 bases and at J to 7 bases, leaving 8 bases not matched to a gene. Germline CDR1 reads SGHAT; CDR2 reads FQNNGV. The CDR3: CASSPTGVGQPQHF. The CDR3 coding sequence is TGTGCCAGCAGCCCAACAGGGGTAGGGCAGCCCCAGCATTTT.

This clone showed up just a few times. Other DNA sequences in this specimen translate into the identical CDR3. This chain connects TRBV5-1 to TRBJ1-1; the match to TRBD1 covers 9 bases. Per the germline V gene, CDR1 is SGHRS and CDR2 is YFSETQ. The CDR3 length is 14 residues. J gave up 4 bases and V 4 bases, and 5 bases lay outside the gene matches. The CDR3 sequence is CASSAGQGITEAFF. CDR3 sequence (DNA): TGCGCCAGCAGCGCGGGACAGGGTATCACTGAAGCTTTCTTT. The complete variable domain, with remaining parts taken from reference TRBV5-1 and TRBJ1-1, reads KAGVTQTPRYLIKTRGQQVTLSCSPISGHRSVSWYQQTPGQGLQFLFEYFSETQRNKGNFPGRFSGRQFSNSRSEMNVSTLELGDSALYLCASSAGQGITEAFFGQGTRLTVV.

The chain links TRBV5-1 to TRBJ2-3; possible D gene TRBD1, 5 bases. The ends were cut back, 0 bases at V and 5 bases at J, with 13 bases in the middle. The CDR3 loop spans 15 amino acids. CDR1 is SGHRS, CDR2 YFSETQ, per germline. CDR3 region: CASSLGQTRKDTQYF. The CDR3 DNA reads TGCGCCAGCAGCTTGGGACAGACCAGGAAAGATACGCAGTATTTT. Drawing the rest from reference TRBV5-1 and TRBJ2-3, the complete variable domain is KAGVTQTPRYLIKTRGQQVTLSCSPISGHRSVSWYQQTPGQGLQFLFEYFSETQRNKGNFPGRFSGRQFSNSRSEMNVSTLELGDSALYLCASSLGQTRKDTQYFGPGTRLTVL.

The V call is TRBV19, the J call TRBJ1-1, with 8 bases matching TRBD1. V shed 2 bases and J 8 bases; nucleotides not matched to a gene: 1. Germline CDR1 is LNHDA and CDR2 is SQIVND (reference sequence). The CDR3 is made up of 12 amino acids. CDR3 residues: CASSIRTGEAFF. In nucleotides, the CDR3 is TGTGCCAGTAGTATAAGGACAGGGGAAGCTTTCTTT.

In this sample, this clone turned up a few times. CDR3 nucleotide sequence: TGTGCCAGTAACAGGGGACCTGGAAACACCATATATTTT. This gives the protein CASNRGPGNTIYF. The chain couples TRBV19 to TRBJ1-3; 7 bases align to TRBD1. CDR1 is LNHDA and CDR2 is SQIVND in the germline V gene (reference sequence). V lost 7 bases to trimming and J lost 2 bases; unmatched junction nucleotides: 2. The CDR3 extends over 13 amino acids.

The rearrangement uses TRBV10-3 and TRBJ1-2; D is ambiguous. Germline V gives CDR1 ENHRY, CDR2 SYGVKD. Trimming removed 3 bases from V and 3 bases from J, with 11 bases in between. The CDR3 extends over 14 amino acids. CDR3 loop: CAISEREMDYGYTF. Written as DNA, the CDR3 is TGTGCCATCAGTGAACGGGAGATGGACTATGGCTACACCTTC.

The genes are TRBV27 and TRBJ2-3; 7 nucleotides match TRBD1. Germline-derived CDR1 and CDR2 are MNHEY and SMNVEV (reference sequence). The CDR3 consists of 18 residues. V lost 5 bases and J lost 3; bases outside the gene matches: 17. CDR3 region: CASSLPTGKGFVTDTQYF. The CDR3 DNA is TGTGCCAGCAGTCTCCCGACAGGGAAGGGTTTTGTAACAGATACGCAGTATTTT.

This clone was observed a single time. V gene TRBV30 combines with J gene TRBJ1-6, with D perhaps matching TRBD1 (6 bases). The CDR3 covers 13 residues. Trimming stripped 6 bases from V and 5 bases from J, with 11 bases between. Germline V gene data show CDR1 as GTSNPN and CDR2 as SVGIG (reference sequence). The CDR3 DNA follows: TGTGCCTGTAACTACAGGGATAATTCACCCCTCCACTTT. Its protein product is CACNYRDNSPLHF.

CDR3 region: CASSEIQGAGGYTF. In DNA, the CDR3 is TGTGCCAGCAGTGAAATCCAGGGGGCCGGGGGCTACACCTTC. The gene calls are TRBV25-1 and TRBJ1-2, with 8 bases matching TRBD1. This CDR3 is built from 14 residues. Trimming removed 2 bases from V and 8 bases from J; junction bases left unmatched: 7. Germline lookup yields CDR1 MGHDK and CDR2 SYGVNS.

Notes on this clone: The same CDR3 arises from other DNA sequences in this sample as well. The rearrangement uses TRBV7-2 and TRBJ2-3; 8 bases agree with TRBD2. Losses at the gene ends were 1 base for V and 1 base for J; bases not matched to a gene: 4. The germline V gene has CDR1 SGHTA and CDR2 FQGNSA. CDR3 size: 16 residues. DNA of the CDR3: TGTGCCAGCAGCTTAGGGGCGGGGGGAGGCACAGATACGCAGTATTTT. Translation: CASSLGAGGGTDTQYF. The full variable domain, in which reference TRBV7-2 and TRBJ2-3 provide the parts outside the CDR3, is GAGVSQSPSNKVTEKGKDVELRCDPISGHTALYWYRQSLGQGLEFLIYFQGNSAPDKSGLPSDRFSAERTGGSVSTLTIQRTQQEDSAVYLCASSLGAGGGTDTQYFGPGTRLTVL.